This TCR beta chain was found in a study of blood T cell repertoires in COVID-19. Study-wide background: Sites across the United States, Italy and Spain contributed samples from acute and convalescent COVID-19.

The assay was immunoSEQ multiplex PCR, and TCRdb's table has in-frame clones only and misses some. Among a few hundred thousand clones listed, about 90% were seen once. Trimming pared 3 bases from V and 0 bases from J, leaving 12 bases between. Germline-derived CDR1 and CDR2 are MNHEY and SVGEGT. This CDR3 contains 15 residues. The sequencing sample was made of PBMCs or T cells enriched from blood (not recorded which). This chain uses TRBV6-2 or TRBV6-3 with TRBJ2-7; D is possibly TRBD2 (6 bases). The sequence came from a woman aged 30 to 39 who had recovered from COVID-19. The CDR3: CASSYIREFSYEQYF. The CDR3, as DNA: TGTGCCAGCAGTTATATCCGGGAGTTCTCCTACGAGCAGTACTTC.